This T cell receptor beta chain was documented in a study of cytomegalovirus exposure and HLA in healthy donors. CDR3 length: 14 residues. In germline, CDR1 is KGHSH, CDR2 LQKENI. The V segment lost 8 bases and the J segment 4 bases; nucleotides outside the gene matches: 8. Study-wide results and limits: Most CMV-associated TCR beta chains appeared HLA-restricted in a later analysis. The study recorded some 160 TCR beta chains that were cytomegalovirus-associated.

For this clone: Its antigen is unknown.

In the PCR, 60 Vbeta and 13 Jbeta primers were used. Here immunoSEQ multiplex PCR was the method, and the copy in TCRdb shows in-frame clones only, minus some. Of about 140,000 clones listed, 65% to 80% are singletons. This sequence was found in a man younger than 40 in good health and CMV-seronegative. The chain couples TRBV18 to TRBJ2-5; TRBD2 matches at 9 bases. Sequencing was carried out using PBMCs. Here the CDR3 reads CASAYSGRGETQYF. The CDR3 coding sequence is TGTGCCAGCGCCTATAGCGGGAGAGGAGAGACCCAGTACTTC.